This entry is about one T cell receptor (beta chain). Its antigen is currently unknown. This entry comes from a study of tumor and adjacent non-tumor tissue in lung cancer. Overall study context: Patients were aged roughly 31 to 76, about ten men and roughly 5 women, stage I to III.

RNA was extracted from bulk tissue without any cell sorting. The normal lung tissue was taken more than 3 cm from the tumor edge. Broader study findings: TCR diversity was significantly greater in tumor than normal lung tissue. In normal lung, the top 100 clones were significantly more dominant than in tumor.

Germline CDR1 and CDR2: SGHRS and YFSETQ. The CDR3 totals 16 residues. V lost 4 bases and J lost 6; bases outside the gene matches: 13. The library came from three nested PCR rounds adapted from ARM-PCR protocols. TCRdb used MiXCR to reprocess the multiplex PCR reads, holding one entry per CDR3 protein. Of tens of thousands of distinct CDR3 sequences listed, around two thirds are singletons. The chain couples TRBV5-1 to TRBJ2-7; 10 bases match TRBD1. The sequence was obtained from a woman aged 50 to 60 with non-small cell lung cancer. What was sequenced was distant non-tumor lung tissue. The CDR3: CASSARQGASLGEQYF. CDR3 in DNA: TGCGCCAGCAGCGCGAGACAGGGGGCGTCACTAGGCGAGCAGTACTTC.